This T cell receptor beta chain was retrieved from a study of Ad26.COV2.S vaccination and SARS-CoV-2 variants. Overall study: Doses of Ad26.COV2.S were injected into muscle once or twice, 56 days apart. Study-wide findings and caveats: Possibly, TCR breadth and depth analyses underestimated total T cell responses. Comparable non-spike TCR breadth was observed in vaccine and placebo recipients.

Regarding this clone: What it binds is unknown.

The CDR3 spans 15 residues. Germline CDR1 and CDR2: LNHNV and YYDKDF (reference sequence). The V and J ends lost 0 bases and 0 bases respectively, with 8 bases between them. Assay used: immunoSEQ multiplex PCR; TCRdb lists only in-frame clones, some missing. This sample has some 240,000 clones; around 90% occur once, and the top ten carry nearly 3%. The sample's treatment: 15 to 20 received Ad26.COV2.S at low or high dose, single or two shots; about five received placebo; per-sample allocation not given. Specimens were obtained on day 63 following the first vaccine or placebo injection. What was given as vaccine was an Ad26 vector encoding Wuhan-strain SARS-CoV-2 spike.

The rearrangement links TRBV15 to TRBJ1-2, with D uncertain. Here the sequenced sample was peripheral blood, taken in a trial of Ad26.COV2.S vaccine versus placebo. The receptor's source is a person between 18 and 60 years old who received the Ad26.COV2.S COVID-19 vaccine or a placebo. The CDR3 sequence is CATSRDLAANYGYTF. The CDR3 bases are TGTGCCACCAGCAGAGATTTGGCTGCTAACTATGGCTACACCTTC.